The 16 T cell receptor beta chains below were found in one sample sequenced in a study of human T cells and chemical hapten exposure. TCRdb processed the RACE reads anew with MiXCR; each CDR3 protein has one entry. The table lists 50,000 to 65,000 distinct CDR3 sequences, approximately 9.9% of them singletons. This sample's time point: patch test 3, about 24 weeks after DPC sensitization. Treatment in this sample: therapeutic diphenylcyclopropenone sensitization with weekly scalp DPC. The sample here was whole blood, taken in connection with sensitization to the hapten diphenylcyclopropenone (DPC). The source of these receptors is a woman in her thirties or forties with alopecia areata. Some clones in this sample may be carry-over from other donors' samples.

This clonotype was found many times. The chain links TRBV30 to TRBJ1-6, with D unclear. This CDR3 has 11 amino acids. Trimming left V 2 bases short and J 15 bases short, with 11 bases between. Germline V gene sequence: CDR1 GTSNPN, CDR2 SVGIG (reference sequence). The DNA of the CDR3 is TGTGCCTGGAGTAACAATCTACGCCTCCACTTT. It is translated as CAWSNNLRLHF. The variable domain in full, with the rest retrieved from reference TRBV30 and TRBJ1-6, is SQTIHQWPATLVQPVGSPLSLECTVEGTSNPNLYWYRQAAGRGLQLLFYSVGIGQISSEVPQNLSASRPQDRQFILSSKKLLLSDSGFYLCAWSNNLRLHFGNGTRLTVT.

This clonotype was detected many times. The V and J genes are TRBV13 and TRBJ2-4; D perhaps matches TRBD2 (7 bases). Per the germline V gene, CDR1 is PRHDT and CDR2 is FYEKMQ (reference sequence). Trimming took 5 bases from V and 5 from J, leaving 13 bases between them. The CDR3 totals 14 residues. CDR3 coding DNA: TGTGCCAGCAGCCTAAGGGAGGGGGAAAACATTCAGTACTTC. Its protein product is CASSLREGENIQYF.

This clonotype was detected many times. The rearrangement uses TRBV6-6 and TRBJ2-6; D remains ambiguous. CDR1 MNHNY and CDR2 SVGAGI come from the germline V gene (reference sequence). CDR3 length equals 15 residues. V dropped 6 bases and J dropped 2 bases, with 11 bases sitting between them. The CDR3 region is CASSLEPTGANVLTF. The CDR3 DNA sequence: TGTGCCAGCAGCCTGGAGCCTACTGGGGCCAACGTCCTGACTTTC.

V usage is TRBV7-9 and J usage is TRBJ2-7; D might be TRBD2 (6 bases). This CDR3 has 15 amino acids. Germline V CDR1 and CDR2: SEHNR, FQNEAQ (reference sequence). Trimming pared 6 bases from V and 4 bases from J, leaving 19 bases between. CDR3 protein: CASRRKDGGKYEQYF. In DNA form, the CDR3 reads TGTGCCAGCAGGCGGAAAGACGGGGGAAAGTACGAGCAGTACTTC.

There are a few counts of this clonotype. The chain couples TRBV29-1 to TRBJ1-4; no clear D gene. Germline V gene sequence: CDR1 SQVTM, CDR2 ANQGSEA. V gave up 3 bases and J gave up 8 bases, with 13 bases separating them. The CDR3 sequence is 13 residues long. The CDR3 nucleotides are TGCAGCGTTGAGTCAATTGTTGGAGAAAAACTGTTTTTT. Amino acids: CSVESIVGEKLFF.

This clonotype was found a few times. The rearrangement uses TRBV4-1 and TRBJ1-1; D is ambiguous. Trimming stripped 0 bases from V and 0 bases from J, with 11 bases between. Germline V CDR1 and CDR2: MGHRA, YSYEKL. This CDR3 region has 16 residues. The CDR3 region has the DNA TGCGCCAGCAGCCAAGATCTCAGGCTGTTGAACACTGAAGCTTTCTTT. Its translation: CASSQDLRLLNTEAFF.

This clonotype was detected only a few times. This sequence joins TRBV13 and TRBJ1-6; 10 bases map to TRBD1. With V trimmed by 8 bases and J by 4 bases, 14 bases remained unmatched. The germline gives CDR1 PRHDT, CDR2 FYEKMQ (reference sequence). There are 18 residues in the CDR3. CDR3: CASCRGQGSTLYNSPLHF. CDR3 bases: TGTGCCAGCTGCCGGGGACAGGGGTCTACACTATATAATTCACCCCTCCACTTT.

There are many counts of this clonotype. The CDR3 reads CASSQIQQETQYF. The CDR3 bases are TGTGCCAGCAGCCAGATACAACAAGAGACCCAGTACTTC. The chain is built from TRBV5-4 and TRBJ2-5; D is ambiguous. V lost 4 bases to trimming and J lost 2 bases, with 9 bases between them. From germline, CDR1 is SGHNT and CDR2 YYREEE (reference sequence). The CDR3 covers 13 residues.

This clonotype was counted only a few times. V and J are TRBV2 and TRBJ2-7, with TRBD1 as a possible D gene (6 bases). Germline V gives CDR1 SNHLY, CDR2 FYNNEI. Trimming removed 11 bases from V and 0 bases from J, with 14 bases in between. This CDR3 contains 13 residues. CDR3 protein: CAGETGLSYEQYF. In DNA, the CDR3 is TGTGCCGGGGAGACAGGTCTCTCCTACGAGCAGTACTTC.

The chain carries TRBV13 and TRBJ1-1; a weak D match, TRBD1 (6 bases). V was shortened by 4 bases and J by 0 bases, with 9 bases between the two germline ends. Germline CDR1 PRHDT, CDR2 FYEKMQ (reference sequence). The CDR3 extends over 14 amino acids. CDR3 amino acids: CASSSDRLNTEAFF. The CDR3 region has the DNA TGTGCCAGCAGCTCGGACAGATTGAACACTGAAGCTTTCTTT.

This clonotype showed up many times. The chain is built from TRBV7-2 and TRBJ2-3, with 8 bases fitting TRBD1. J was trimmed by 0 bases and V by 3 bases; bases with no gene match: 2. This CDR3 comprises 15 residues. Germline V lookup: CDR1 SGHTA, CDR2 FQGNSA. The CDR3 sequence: CASSFDRGSTDTQYF. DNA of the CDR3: TGTGCCAGCAGCTTCGACAGGGGTAGCACAGATACGCAGTATTTT.

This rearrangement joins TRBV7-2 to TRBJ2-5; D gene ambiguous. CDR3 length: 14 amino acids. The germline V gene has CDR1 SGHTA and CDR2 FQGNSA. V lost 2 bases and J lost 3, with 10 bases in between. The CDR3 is CASSLYGQKETQYF. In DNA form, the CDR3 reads TGTGCCAGCAGCTTATACGGGCAGAAAGAGACCCAGTACTTC.

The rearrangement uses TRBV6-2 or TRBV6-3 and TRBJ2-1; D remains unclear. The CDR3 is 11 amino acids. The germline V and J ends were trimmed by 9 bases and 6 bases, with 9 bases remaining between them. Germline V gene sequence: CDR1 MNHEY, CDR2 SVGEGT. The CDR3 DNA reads TGTGCCAGTGTTACAGTCAATGAGCAGTTCTTC. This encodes CASVTVNEQFF.

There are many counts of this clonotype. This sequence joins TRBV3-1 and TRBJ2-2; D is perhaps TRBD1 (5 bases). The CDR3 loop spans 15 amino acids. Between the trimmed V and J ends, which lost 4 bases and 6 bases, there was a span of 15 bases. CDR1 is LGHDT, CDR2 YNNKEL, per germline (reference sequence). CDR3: CASSLRTFGAGELFF. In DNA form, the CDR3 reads TGTGCCAGCAGCCTGCGGACATTTGGGGCCGGGGAGCTGTTTTTT.

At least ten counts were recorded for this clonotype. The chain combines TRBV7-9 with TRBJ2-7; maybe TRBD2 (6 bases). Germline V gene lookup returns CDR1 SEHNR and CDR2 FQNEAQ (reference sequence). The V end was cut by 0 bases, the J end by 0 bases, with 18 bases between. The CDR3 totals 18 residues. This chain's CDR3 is CASSLASSGGAYSYEQYF. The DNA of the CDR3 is TGTGCCAGCAGCTTAGCGTCATCTGGCGGGGCTTACTCCTACGAGCAGTACTTC.

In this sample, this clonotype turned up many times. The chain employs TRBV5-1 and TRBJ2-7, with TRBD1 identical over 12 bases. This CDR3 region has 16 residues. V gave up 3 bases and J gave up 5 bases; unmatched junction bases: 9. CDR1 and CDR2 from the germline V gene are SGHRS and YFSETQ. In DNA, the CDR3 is TGCGCCAGCAGCTATAACCCGGGACAGGGGGCGGACGAGCAGTACTTC. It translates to CASSYNPGQGADEQYF.